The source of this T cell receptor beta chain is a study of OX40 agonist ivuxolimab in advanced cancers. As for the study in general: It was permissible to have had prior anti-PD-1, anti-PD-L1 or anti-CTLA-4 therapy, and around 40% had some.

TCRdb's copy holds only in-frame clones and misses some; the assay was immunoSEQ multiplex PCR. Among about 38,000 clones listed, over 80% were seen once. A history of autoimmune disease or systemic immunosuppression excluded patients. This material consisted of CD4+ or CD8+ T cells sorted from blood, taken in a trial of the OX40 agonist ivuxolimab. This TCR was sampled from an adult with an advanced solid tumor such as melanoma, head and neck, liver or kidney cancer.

The CDR3 DNA sequence: TGTGCCAGCAGCATCACAGGGTCTGGAAACACCATATATTTT. As protein: CASSITGSGNTIYF. This rearrangement joins TRBV7-2 to TRBJ1-3, with D possibly being TRBD1 (6 bases). V lost 5 bases to trimming and J lost 1 base, with 9 bases between them. Germline CDR1 and CDR2: SGHTA and FQGNSA. This CDR3 is 14 amino acids long.